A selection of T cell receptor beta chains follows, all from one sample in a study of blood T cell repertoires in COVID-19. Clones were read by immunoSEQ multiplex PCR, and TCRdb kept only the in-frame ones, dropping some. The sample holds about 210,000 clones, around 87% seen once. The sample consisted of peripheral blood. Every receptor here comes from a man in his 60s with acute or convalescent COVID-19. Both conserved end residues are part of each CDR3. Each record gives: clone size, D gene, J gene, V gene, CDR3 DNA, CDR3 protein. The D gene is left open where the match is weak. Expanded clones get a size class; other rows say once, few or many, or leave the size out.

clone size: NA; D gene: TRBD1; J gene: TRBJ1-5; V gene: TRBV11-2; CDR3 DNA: TGTGCCAGCAGCCTAGGCATGACAGGGATCAATCAGCCCCAGCATTTT; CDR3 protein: CASSLGMTGINQPQHF
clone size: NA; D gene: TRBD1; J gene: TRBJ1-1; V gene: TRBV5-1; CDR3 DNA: TGCGCCAGCAGCCTGGGACAGGGCAGGAACACTGAAGCTTTCTTT; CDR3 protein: CASSLGQGRNTEAFF
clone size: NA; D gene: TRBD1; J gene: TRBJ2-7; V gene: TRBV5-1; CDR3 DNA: TGCGCCAGCAGCCTTGACCGGGACAGGGGGGCCCACGAGCAGTACTTC; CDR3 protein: CASSLDRDRGAHEQYF
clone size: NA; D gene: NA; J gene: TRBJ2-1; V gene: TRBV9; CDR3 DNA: TGTGCCAGCAGCGTAGGGGCAGAACACTACAATGAGCAGTTCTTC; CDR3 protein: CASSVGAEHYNEQFF
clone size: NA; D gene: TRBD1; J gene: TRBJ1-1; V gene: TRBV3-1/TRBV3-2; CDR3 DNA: TGTGCCAGCAGCCCCGGACAGGGAAGAAAAGCTTTCTTT; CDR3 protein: CASSPGQGRKAFF
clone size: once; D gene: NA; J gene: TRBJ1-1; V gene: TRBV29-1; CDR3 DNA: TGCAGCGTTGCATGGGGGGAGGTGGACACTGAAGCTTTCTTT; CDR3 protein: CSVAWGEVDTEAFF
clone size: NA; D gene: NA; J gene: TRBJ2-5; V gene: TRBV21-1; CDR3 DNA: TGTGCCAGCAGGGGTAACCGGGACATACAAGAGACCCAGTACTTC; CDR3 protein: CASRGNRDIQETQYF
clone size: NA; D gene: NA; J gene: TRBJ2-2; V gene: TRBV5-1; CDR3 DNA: TGCGCCAGCAGCTTGGAAGCGCGGGGGCCCGGGAACACCGGGGAGCTGTTTTTT; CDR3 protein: CASSLEARGPGNTGELFF
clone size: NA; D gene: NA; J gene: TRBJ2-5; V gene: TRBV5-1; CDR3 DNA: TGCGCCAGCAGCTTGGTGGGGGGACAAGAGACCCAGTACTTC; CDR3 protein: CASSLVGGQETQYF
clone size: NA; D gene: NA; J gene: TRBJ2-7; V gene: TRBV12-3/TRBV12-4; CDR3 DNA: TGTGCCAGCAGTTTAGCGGCTTCGGGGGAGCAGTACTTC; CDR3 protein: CASSLAASGEQYF
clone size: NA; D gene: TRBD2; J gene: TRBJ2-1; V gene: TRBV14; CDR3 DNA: TGTGCCAGCAGCCAATGGCGGGGGGCCGCCAATGAGCAGTTCTTC; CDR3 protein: CASSQWRGAANEQFF
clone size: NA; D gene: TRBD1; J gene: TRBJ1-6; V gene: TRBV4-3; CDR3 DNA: TGCGCCAGCAGCCAGCGGGACAGGGAAAATTCACCCCTCCACTTT; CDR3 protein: CASSQRDRENSPLHF
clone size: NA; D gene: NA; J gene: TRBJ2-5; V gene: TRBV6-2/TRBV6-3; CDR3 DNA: TGTGCCAGCATCTACTCTCGGGTTGGGGAGACCCAGTACTTC; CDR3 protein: CASIYSRVGETQYF
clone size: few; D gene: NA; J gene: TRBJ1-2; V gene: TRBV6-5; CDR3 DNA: TGTGCCAGCACCCAGGGGAGGGACTATGGCTACACCTTC; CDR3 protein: CASTQGRDYGYTF
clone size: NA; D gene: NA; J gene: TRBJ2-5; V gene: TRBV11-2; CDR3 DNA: TGTGCCAGCAGCTATCATCAAGAGACCCAGTACTTC; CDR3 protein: CASSYHQETQYF
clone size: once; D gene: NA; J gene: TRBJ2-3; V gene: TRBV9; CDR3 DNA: TGTGCCAGCAGCGACCAGGGAGGGGGGTCCACAGATACGCAGTATTTT; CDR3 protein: CASSDQGGGSTDTQYF
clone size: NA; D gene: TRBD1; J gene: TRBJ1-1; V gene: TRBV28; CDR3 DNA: TGTGCCAGCAGTTACGAATGGGACAGACCCATGAACACTGAAGCTTTCTTT; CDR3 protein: CASSYEWDRPMNTEAFF
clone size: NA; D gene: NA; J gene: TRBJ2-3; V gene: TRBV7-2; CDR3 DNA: TGTGCCAGCAGCTTAAGATTAGGGGGGGGACCCACAGATACGCAGTATTTT; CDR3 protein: CASSLRLGGGPTDTQYF